The entry below describes one TCR beta chain. This entry belongs to a study of blood T cell repertoires in COVID-19. The wider study: The United States, Italy and Spain were the sources of the acute and convalescent COVID-19 samples.

Trimming stripped 3 bases from V and 6 bases from J, with 21 bases between. The germline V gene has CDR1 DFQATT and CDR2 SNEGSKA (reference sequence). The CDR3 is 16 amino acids. Per the authors' pipeline: Amplification from reference gene primers served as the basis for estimated nucleated cell counts. The table came from immunoSEQ multiplex PCR; TCRdb's copy has only in-frame clones and leaves some out. Clonal size and the V and J genes are those of that table, whereas D and trimming came from the DNA. The sample includes about 64,000 clones, approximately 91% of them seen just once. Sequences were obtained from peripheral blood. This clonotype was obtained from a human donor in a cohort sampled during active COVID-19. The V gene is TRBV20-1, the J gene TRBJ1-5; tentatively, D is TRBD1 (5 bases). The CDR3 is CSASSRGGSEGQPQHF. Here the CDR3 DNA reads TGCAGTGCTAGTTCCCGGGGGGGATCGGAAGGTCAGCCCCAGCATTTT.